Included here is one T cell receptor beta chain sequence, with context. Its antigen remains unknown. The data belong to a study of cytomegalovirus exposure and HLA in healthy donors. Findings of the study overall: Several of the most significant clusters were apparently associated with common viral pathogens in a later analysis.

CDR3 length equals 16 residues. After removal of 7 bases from V and 13 bases from J, the junction contained 14 bases not matched to a gene. CDR1 MNHNY and CDR2 SVGAGI come from the germline V gene (reference sequence). 13 Jbeta primers and 60 Vbeta primers were used for the PCR. Only in-frame clones appear in the TCRdb table, and some are missing; sequencing was by immunoSEQ multiplex PCR. The sample includes approximately 67,000 clones, 68% of them seen just once. The chain has TRBV6-6 and TRBJ2-1; 15 nucleotides agree with TRBD2. The receptor was isolated from a woman in her 30s in good health and CMV-seronegative. The sequencing sample was made of PBMCs. The CDR3 DNA reads TGTGCCAGCACTAGGACTAGCGGGGGGGCTGGTGAGGGCCAGTTCTTC. Its protein is CASTRTSGGAGEGQFF.